This passage covers 24 T cell receptor beta chains from one sample sequenced in a study of response to subunit inactivated influenza vaccine. TCRdb fed the RT-PCR reads into MiXCR, producing one record per CDR3 protein. The sample carries 750,000 to 850,000 distinct CDR3 sequences, roughly 20% recorded once. This specimen consisted of PBMCs from blood, obtained roughly 5 days after vaccination. The receptors were sampled from a man between 50 and 59 years old who received an inactivated influenza vaccine.

The rearrangement links TRBV6-5 to TRBJ1-1; 10 bases line up with TRBD1. V lost 4 bases and J lost 4; bases outside the gene matches: 6. Germline CDR1 is MNHEY and CDR2 is SVGAGI. The length of the CDR3 is 15 residues. The CDR3 region is CASSSPGQGFTEAFF. In DNA, the CDR3 is TGTGCCAGCAGTTCGCCGGGACAGGGGTTCACTGAAGCTTTCTTT.

This clonotype has only a few counts. The chain is built from TRBV4-3 and TRBJ2-1; TRBD1 matches at 10 bases. Germline-derived CDR1 and CDR2 are LGHNA and YSLEER. The V gene end was trimmed by 3 bases and the J gene end by 7 bases; junction bases not matched to a gene: 3. This CDR3 has 14 amino acids. The CDR3 spells CASSHQDRGNEQFF. The CDR3 coding sequence is TGCGCCAGCAGCCACCAGGACAGGGGGAATGAGCAGTTCTTC.

This clonotype has only a few counts. The genes are TRBV30 and TRBJ1-1; possible D gene TRBD1, 6 bases. Germline V gives CDR1 GTSNPN, CDR2 SVGIG (reference sequence). Trimming pared 3 bases from V and 5 bases from J, leaving 13 bases between. The CDR3 length is 13 residues. The CDR3 region has the DNA TGTGCCTGGAGAGCAGGGGCAGGGACTGAAGCTTTCTTT. Protein product: CAWRAGAGTEAFF.

The chain carries TRBV25-1 and TRBJ2-5; no clear D gene. In germline, CDR1 is MGHDK, CDR2 SYGVNS. V was shortened by 0 bases and J by 7 bases, with 12 bases between the two germline ends. The CDR3 totals 14 residues. CDR3 nucleotide sequence: TGTGCCAGCAGTGAATATGGCGACCTGCGGACCCAGTACTTC. It is translated as CASSEYGDLRTQYF.

The chain uses TRBV5-1 and TRBJ1-6; D remains unclear. The V end was cut by 1 base, the J end by 10 bases, with 18 bases between. The germline CDR1 and CDR2 sequences are SGHRS and YFSETQ. The CDR3 is 16 residues long. The CDR3 loop reads CASSLSQGGVGSPLHF. DNA for the CDR3: TGCGCCAGCAGCTTGTCCCAAGGTGGGGTGGGCTCACCCCTCCACTTT.

The rearrangement links TRBV9 to TRBJ2-7; no reliable D call. Germline CDR1 SGDLS, CDR2 YYNGEE. The CDR3 sequence is 15 residues long. Trimming removed 0 bases at V and 3 bases at J, with 13 bases between. The CDR3 nucleotides are TGTGCCAGCAGCGTAGGTGGTAGCTCCGTCTACGAGCAGTACTTC. Amino acids: CASSVGGSSVYEQYF. The complete variable domain, with remaining parts taken from reference TRBV9 and TRBJ2-7, reads DSGVTQTPKHLITATGQRVTLRCSPRSGDLSVYWYQQSLDQGLQFLIQYYNGEERAKGNILERFSAQQFPDLHSELNLSSLELGDSALYFCASSVGGSSVYEQYFGPGTRLTVT.

This clonotype was seen a handful of times. The chain employs TRBV12-3 or TRBV12-4 and TRBJ2-5; 10 bases fit TRBD2. CDR3 length: 14 amino acids. J gave up 5 bases and V 6 bases, and 6 bases lay outside the gene matches. CDR3 bases: TGTGCCAGCAGACTAGCGGGGCTTGGGGAGACCCAGTACTTC. The encoded protein is CASRLAGLGETQYF.

The chain joins TRBV12-3 or TRBV12-4 to TRBJ1-6, with D possibly being TRBD1 (5 bases). The V end lost 2 bases, the J end lost 7 bases, and 9 bases lay between the germline ends. CDR3 length: 14 residues. The chain's CDR3 is CASSLRGGNSPLHF. The CDR3 DNA reads TGTGCCAGCAGTTTAAGGGGTGGGAATTCACCCCTCCACTTT.

This clonotype turned up a few times. The rearrangement uses TRBV28 and TRBJ1-2; no clear D gene. CDR1 is MDHEN, CDR2 SYDVKM, per germline. The CDR3 runs 13 residues. Trimming shortened V by 5 bases and J by 1 base, and 8 bases separated the two germline ends. The CDR3 nucleotides read TGTGCCAGCAGTATCGACATTAACTATGGCTACACCTTC. Encoded protein: CASSIDINYGYTF.

This rearrangement joins TRBV11-1 to TRBJ2-7, with 12 nucleotides matching TRBD2. The length of the CDR3 is 18 residues. Germline V gives CDR1 SGHAT, CDR2 FQDESV (reference sequence). V was clipped by 0 bases and J by 1 base; unmatched bases: 7. The CDR3 coding sequence is TGTGCCAGCAGCTTAGCCCTAGCGGGAGGGCCGGGGTCCTACGAGCAGTACTTC. Its protein is CASSLALAGGPGSYEQYF.

The chain carries TRBV20-1 and TRBJ2-7, with 8 bases fitting TRBD1. The CDR3 is 14 amino acids. Germline V CDR1 and CDR2: DFQATT, SNEGSKA (reference sequence). Here the CDR3 DNA reads TGCAGCCCGATTTCCCGGACAGGGACGTTCGAGCAGTACTTC. Protein sequence: CSPISRTGTFEQYF.

The V call is TRBV12-3 or TRBV12-4, the J call TRBJ2-7, with D perhaps matching TRBD2 (5 bases). The CDR3 loop spans 14 amino acids. Trimming removed 8 bases from V and 0 bases from J, with 14 bases in between. Here the CDR3 reads CASQKTGLSYEQYF. CDR3 DNA sequence: TGTGCCAGCCAAAAAACCGGACTCTCCTACGAGCAGTACTTC.

This clonotype was counted only a few times. The J gene is TRBJ2-5, the V gene TRBV28; TRBD2 might be the D (6 bases). V was trimmed by 11 bases and J by 3 bases, leaving 13 bases between them. Germline V lookup: CDR1 MDHEN, CDR2 SYDVKM. The CDR3 is made up of 12 amino acids. Here the CDR3 reads CASGSSEETQYF. CDR3 sequence (DNA): TGTGCCTCGGGTTCTAGCGAAGAGACCCAGTACTTC. The full variable domain, in which reference TRBV28 and TRBJ2-5 provide the parts outside the CDR3, is DVKVTQSSRYLVKRTGEKVFLECVQDMDHENMFWYRQDPGLGLRLIYFSYDVKMKEKGDIPEGYSVSREKKERFSLILESASTNQTSMYLCASGSSEETQYFGPGTRLLVL.

This clonotype showed up many times. The V gene is TRBV12-3 or TRBV12-4, the J gene TRBJ1-3, with 7 bases fitting TRBD1. Trimming cost V 6 bases and J 4 bases; bases outside gene matches: 3. CDR3 size: 13 residues. This chain's CDR3 is CASRTGSGNTIYF. Here the CDR3 DNA reads TGTGCCAGCAGGACAGGGTCCGGAAACACCATATATTTT.

This clonotype was observed at least ten times. The V call is TRBV2, the J call TRBJ2-1; no definite D call. Germline V gene sequence: CDR1 SNHLY, CDR2 FYNNEI. The germline V and J ends were trimmed by 6 bases and 3 bases, with 3 bases remaining between them. The CDR3 has 11 residues. Written as DNA, the CDR3 is TGTGCCAGCAGGTACTACAATGAGCAGTTCTTC. It yields the protein CASRYYNEQFF. Full variable domain (missing parts from reference TRBV2 and TRBJ2-1): EPEVTQTPSHQVTQMGQEVILRCVPISNHLYFYWYRQILGQKVEFLVSFYNNEISEKSEIFDDQFSVERPDGSNFTLKIRSTKLEDSAMYFCASRYYNEQFFGPGTRLTVL.

This clonotype has more than one count but fewer than ten. V is TRBV20-1 and J is TRBJ2-2; TRBD1 might be the D (6 bases). CDR1 is DFQATT and CDR2 is SNEGSKA in the germline V gene (reference sequence). Trimming shortened V by 2 bases and J by 1 base, and 11 bases separated the two germline ends. The CDR3 has 15 residues. CDR3 sequence: CSARRQGWNTGELFF. CDR3 DNA: TGCAGTGCTAGAAGGCAGGGGTGGAACACCGGGGAGCTGTTTTTT.

The chain joins TRBV20-1 to TRBJ1-2; TRBD1 matches at 9 bases. This CDR3 comprises 17 residues. Germline CDR1 reads DFQATT; CDR2 reads SNEGSKA (reference sequence). J gave up 4 bases and V 0 bases, and 12 bases lay outside the gene matches. CDR3 in amino acids: CSARDGGQGGPRYGYTF. As DNA, the CDR3 is TGCAGTGCTAGAGATGGGGGACAGGGAGGCCCCCGCTATGGCTACACCTTC.

The table lists this clonotype with a few counts. The chain uses TRBV4-3 and TRBJ2-2; no clear D gene. Per germline, CDR1 LGHNA and CDR2 YSLEER. V was trimmed by 1 base and J by 5 bases, leaving 8 bases between them. This CDR3 is 14 amino acids long. The CDR3 loop reads CASSQGPATGELFF. The CDR3 DNA is TGCGCCAGCAGCCAAGGCCCAGCAACCGGGGAGCTGTTTTTT.

The CDR3 here is CASSATAEETQYF. Here the CDR3 DNA reads TGTGCCAGCAGCGCAACAGCGGAAGAGACCCAGTACTTC. The V call is TRBV7-3, the J call TRBJ2-5; D is perhaps TRBD2 (5 bases). The CDR3 has 13 residues. The germline V and J ends were trimmed by 5 bases and 3 bases, with 10 bases remaining between them. The germline CDR1 and CDR2 sequences are SGHTA and FQGTGA.

The chain uses TRBV7-6 and TRBJ2-5; D is undetermined. This CDR3 spans 12 amino acids. The germline CDR1 and CDR2 sequences are SGHVS and FNYEAQ. The ends were cut back, 5 bases at V and 5 bases at J, with 9 bases in the middle. This CDR3 is CASSVQWETQYF. DNA for the CDR3: TGTGCCAGCAGCGTCCAGTGGGAGACCCAGTACTTC. Combining the CDR3 with reference TRBV7-6 and TRBJ2-5 gives the whole variable domain GAGVSQSPRYKVTKRGQDVALRCDPISGHVSLYWYRQALGQGPEFLTYFNYEAQQDKSGLPNDRFSAERPEGSISTLTIQRTEQRDSAMYRCASSVQWETQYFGPGTRLLVL.

The table lists this clonotype with a few counts. The V and J genes are TRBV24-1 and TRBJ1-5; TRBD1 matches 9 bases. The germline gives CDR1 KGHDR, CDR2 SFDVKD. This CDR3 spans 15 amino acids. J was trimmed by 6 bases and V by 4 bases; bases with no gene match: 6. The CDR3: CATSDLGQGAQPQHF. The CDR3 nucleotides are TGTGCCACCAGTGACTTGGGACAGGGCGCTCAGCCCCAGCATTTT.

This chain links TRBV5-1 with TRBJ2-7; 7 nucleotides line up with TRBD2. V lost 1 base to trimming and J lost 4 bases; unmatched junction nucleotides: 8. The CDR3 extends over 15 amino acids. Germline values: CDR1 SGHRS, CDR2 YFSETQ. The CDR3 region has the DNA TGCGCCAGCAGCTTGAGCGGGGAACGGGGATACGAGCAGTACTTC. Protein sequence: CASSLSGERGYEQYF.

This clonotype was detected a few times. This rearrangement joins TRBV20-1 to TRBJ2-1; 8 bases are a match to TRBD2. Germline V gene sequence: CDR1 DFQATT, CDR2 SNEGSKA (reference sequence). The J segment lost 7 bases and the V segment lost 0 bases, leaving 11 bases of the junction unmatched. The CDR3 has 16 residues. The CDR3 reads CSARDTASGSPNEQFF. The CDR3 coding sequence is TGCAGTGCTAGAGATACCGCAAGCGGGAGCCCGAATGAGCAGTTCTTC.

The chain joins TRBV10-3 to TRBJ2-1; 7 bases line up with TRBD1. Germline-derived CDR1 and CDR2 are ENHRY and SYGVKD. The CDR3 spans 14 residues. Trimming removed 6 bases from V and 4 bases from J; junction bases left unmatched: 6. For the CDR3, the DNA is TGTGCCATCAGCACCGGGACAGAGTACAATGAGCAGTTCTTC. Translated: CAISTGTEYNEQFF.